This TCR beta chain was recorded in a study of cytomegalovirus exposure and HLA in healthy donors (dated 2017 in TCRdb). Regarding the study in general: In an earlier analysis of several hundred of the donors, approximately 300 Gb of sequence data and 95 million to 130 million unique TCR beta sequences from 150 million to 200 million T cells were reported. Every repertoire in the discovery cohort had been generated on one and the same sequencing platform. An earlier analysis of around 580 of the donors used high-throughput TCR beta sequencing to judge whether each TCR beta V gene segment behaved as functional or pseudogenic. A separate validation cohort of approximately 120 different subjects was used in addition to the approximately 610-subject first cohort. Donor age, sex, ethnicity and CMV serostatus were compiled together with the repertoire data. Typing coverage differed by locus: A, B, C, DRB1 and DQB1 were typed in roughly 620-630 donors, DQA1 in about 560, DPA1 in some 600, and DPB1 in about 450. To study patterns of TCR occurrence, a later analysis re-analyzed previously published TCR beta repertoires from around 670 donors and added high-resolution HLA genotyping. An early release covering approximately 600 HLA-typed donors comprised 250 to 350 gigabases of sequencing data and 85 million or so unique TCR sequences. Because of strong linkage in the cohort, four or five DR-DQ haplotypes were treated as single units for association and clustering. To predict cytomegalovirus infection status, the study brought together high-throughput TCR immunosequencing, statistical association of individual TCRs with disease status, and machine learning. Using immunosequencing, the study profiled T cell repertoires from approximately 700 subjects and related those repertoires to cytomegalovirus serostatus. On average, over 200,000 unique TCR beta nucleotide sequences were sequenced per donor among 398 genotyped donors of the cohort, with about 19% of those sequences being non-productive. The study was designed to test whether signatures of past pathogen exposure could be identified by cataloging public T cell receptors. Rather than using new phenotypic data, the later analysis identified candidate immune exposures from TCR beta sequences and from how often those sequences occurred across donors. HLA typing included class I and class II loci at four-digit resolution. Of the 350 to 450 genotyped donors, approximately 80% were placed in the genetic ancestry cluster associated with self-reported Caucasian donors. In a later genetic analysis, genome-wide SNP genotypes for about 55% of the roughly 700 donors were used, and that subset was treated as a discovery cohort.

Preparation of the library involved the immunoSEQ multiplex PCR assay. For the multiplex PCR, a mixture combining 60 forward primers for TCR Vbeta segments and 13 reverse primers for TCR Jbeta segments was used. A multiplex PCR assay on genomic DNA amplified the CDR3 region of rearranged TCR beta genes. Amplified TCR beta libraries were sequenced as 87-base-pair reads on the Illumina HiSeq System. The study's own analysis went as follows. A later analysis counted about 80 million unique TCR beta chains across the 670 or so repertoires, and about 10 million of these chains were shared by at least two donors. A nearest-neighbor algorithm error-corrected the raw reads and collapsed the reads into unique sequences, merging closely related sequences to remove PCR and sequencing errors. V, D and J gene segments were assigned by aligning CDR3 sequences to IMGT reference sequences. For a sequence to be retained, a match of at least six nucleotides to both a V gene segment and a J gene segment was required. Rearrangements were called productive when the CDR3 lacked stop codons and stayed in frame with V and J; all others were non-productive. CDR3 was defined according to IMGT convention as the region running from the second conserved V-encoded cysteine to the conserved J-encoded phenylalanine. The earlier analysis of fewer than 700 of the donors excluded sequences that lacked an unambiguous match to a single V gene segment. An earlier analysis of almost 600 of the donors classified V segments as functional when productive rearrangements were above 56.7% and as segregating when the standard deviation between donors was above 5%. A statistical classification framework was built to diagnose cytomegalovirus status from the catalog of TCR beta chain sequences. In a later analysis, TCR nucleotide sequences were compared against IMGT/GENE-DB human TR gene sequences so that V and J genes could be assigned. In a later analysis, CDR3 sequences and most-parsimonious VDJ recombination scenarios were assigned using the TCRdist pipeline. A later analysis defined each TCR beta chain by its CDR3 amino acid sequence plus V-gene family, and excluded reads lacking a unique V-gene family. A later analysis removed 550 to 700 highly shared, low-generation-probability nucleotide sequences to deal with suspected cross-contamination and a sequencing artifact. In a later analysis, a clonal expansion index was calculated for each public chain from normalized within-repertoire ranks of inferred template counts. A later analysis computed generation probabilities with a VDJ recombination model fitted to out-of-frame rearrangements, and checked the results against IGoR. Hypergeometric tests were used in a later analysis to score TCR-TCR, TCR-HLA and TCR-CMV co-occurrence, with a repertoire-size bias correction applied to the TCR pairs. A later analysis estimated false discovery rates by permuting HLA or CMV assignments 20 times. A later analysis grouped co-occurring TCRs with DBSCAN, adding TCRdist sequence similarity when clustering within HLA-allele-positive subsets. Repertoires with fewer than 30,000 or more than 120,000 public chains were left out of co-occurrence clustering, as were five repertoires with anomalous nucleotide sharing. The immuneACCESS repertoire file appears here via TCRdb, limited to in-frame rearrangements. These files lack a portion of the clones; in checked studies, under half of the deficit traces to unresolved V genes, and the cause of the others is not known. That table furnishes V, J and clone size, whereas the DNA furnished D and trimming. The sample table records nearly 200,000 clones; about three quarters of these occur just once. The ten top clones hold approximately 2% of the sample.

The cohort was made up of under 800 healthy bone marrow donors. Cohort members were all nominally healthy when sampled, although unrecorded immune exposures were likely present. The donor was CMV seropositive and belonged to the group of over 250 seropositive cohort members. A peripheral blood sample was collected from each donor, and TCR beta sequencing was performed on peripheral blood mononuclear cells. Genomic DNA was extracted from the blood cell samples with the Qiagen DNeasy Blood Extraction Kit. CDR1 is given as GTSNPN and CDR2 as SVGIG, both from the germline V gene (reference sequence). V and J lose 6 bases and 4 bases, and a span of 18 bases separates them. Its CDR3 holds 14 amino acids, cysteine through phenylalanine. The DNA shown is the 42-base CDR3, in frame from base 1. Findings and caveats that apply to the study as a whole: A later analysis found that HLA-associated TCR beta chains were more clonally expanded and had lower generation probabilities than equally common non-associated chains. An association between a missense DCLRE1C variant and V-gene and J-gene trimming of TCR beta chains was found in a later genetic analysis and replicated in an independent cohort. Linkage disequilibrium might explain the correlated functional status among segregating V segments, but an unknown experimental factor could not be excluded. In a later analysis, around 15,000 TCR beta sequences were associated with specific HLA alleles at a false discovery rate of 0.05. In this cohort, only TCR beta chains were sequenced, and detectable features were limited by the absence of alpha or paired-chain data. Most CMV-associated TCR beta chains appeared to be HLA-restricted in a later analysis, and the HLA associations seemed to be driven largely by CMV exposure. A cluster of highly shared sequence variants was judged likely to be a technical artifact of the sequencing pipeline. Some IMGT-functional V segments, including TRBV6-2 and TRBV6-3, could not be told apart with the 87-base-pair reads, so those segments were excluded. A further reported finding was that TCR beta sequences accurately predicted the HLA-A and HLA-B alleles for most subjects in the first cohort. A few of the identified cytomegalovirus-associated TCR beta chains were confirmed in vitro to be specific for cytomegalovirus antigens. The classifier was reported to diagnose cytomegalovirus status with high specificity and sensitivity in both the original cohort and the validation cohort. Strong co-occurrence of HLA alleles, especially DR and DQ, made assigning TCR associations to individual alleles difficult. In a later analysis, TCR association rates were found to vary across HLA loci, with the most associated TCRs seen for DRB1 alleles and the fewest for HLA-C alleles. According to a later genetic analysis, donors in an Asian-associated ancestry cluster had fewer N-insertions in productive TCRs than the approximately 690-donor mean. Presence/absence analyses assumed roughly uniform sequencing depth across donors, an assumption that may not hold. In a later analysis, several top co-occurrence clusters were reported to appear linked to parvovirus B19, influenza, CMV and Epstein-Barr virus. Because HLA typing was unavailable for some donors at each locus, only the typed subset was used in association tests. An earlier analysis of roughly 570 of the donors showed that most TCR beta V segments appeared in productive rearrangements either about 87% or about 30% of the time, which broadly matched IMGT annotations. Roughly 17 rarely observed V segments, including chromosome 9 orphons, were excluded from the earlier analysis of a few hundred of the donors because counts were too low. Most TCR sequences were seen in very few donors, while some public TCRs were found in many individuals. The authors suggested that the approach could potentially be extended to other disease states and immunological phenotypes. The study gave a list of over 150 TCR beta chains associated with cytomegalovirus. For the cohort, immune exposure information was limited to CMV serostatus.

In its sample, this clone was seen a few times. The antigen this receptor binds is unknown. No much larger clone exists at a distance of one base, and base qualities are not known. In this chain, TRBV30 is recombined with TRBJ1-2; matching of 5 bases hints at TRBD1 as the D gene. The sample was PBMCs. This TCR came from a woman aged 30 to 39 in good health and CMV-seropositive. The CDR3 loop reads CACRWGAGSYGYTF. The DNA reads TGTGCCTGCCGCTGGGGCGCGGGGAGCTATGGCTACACCTTC.